Reported below is one T cell receptor beta chain. The antigen is not known. TCRdb itself ran the reads through MiXCR, one entry per CDR3 protein. The sample includes about 700,000 distinct CDR3 sequences, 33% seen only once; the top ten take approximately 18%. These data originate in a study of T cell repertoires in cytomegalovirus infection. Across the study: Used in the study were CMV epitopes, some recently identified and HLA-C-restricted, others well-studied and HLA-B-restricted. Indications of both CMV infection and matching HLA type were provided by public TCR beta signatures.

Findings of the study overall: In two of eight donors, the top clonotype was HLA-C-restricted CMV-specific. The cumulative frequency of public TCR beta families identified carriers of CMV plus the relevant HLA.

The ends were cut back, 4 bases at V and 1 base at J, with 19 bases in the middle. Looked up from germline, CDR1 is LNHDA and CDR2 is SQIVND (reference sequence). The CDR3 length is 17 residues. The TCR sequence derives from a human donor in good health (CMV status not recorded). Some clones in this sample may be carry-over from other donors' samples. The chain employs TRBV19 and TRBJ1-1; TRBD1 might be the D (5 bases). The specimen was cultured PBMCs, collected from culture after CMV antigen stimulation. Here the CDR3 DNA reads TGTGCCAGTAGTAGGGGCCTTGGCGACAGAAAGAACACTGAAGCTTTCTTT. It is translated as CASSRGLGDRKNTEAFF.